This T cell receptor (beta chain) was documented in a study of early T cells in non-severe SARS-CoV-2 infection. Overall study: Chains stayed unpaired after sequencing of bulk RNA from unsorted whole blood. Findings and limits, study-wide: Reliance on VDJdb matching favored anti-spike CD8 responses; private and CD4 specificities were missed.

Individual cDNA molecules received unique molecular identifiers during library preparation. TCRdb used MiXCR to reprocess the 5' RACE reads, holding one entry per CDR3 protein. Of tens of thousands of distinct CDR3 sequences in the sample, around 9.6% are singletons; the top ten hold roughly 4.8%. V gave up 7 bases and J gave up 6 bases; unmatched junction bases: 4. This CDR3 has 12 residues. Turning to this clonotype: Its antigen is currently unknown.

V and J are TRBV12-3 or TRBV12-4 and TRBJ2-5; 8 bases are a match to TRBD2. This receptor was identified in an adult who was a healthcare worker with PCR-confirmed SARS-CoV-2 infection or an uninfected control (not recorded which). This material consisted of whole blood, taken at baseline. The CDR3 sequence: CASIGGGKTQYF. The CDR3 DNA reads as TGTGCCAGCATAGGCGGGGGGAAGACCCAGTACTTC.